This record looks at one TCR beta chain sequence and its context. One junction end does not reproduce the germline sequence, and a read error may be involved. Germline V gene lookup returns CDR1 LGHDT and CDR2 YNNKEL (reference sequence). CDR3 length: 15 residues. The data belong to a study of T cells after yellow fever vaccination. Notes on the study in general: When the response was secondary, it was weaker but reached its peak faster, day 5 versus 15. In post-booster samples, most primary-vaccination clones reappeared (96% CD4, 88% CD8).

A process of 5'RACE template switching, which added a universal primer site and UMIs, was used to make TCR cDNA. TCRdb passed the 5' RACE reads through MiXCR, listing each CDR3 protein once. Among roughly 96,000 distinct CDR3 sequences, roughly 9% were seen once, and the ten largest hold 15% to 20%. This rearrangement joins TRBV3-1 to TRBJ2-5, with D perhaps matching TRBD1 (5 bases). This clonotype originated in a young man who received the YFV17D yellow fever vaccine. This material consisted of CD8+ T cells not binding an NS4B(214-222) dextramer, sorted from PBMCs, taken more than 14 days after the first yellow fever vaccination. The CDR3 DNA reads TGTGCCAGCACCCAAGCTTATACGGCTAAAGGGGCCCAGTACTTC. Protein: CASTQAYTAKGAQYF.